The 20 T cell receptor beta chains given below trace back to one sample, sequenced in a study of blood T cell repertoires in COVID-19 (dated by TCRdb to about 2020). Library construction relied on the immunoSEQ multiplex PCR assay. The source is immuneACCESS, and TCRdb retained only in-frame sequences with V and J called. Part of the clones is not carried over; for the studies checked, unresolved V genes explain less than half of this, and the remainder is unexplained. Present in this sample are approximately 65,000 clones, 80% to 90% of which were seen just once. The ten largest clones represent about 1.1% of the sample. Sequencing input: peripheral blood. These receptors all come from a man aged 40-49 years with acute or convalescent COVID-19.

The chain recombines TRBV6-1 with TRBJ2-1; D call uncertain. V shed 0 bases and J shed 3 bases, with 12 bases lying between them. Germline V lookup: CDR1 MNHNS, CDR2 SASEGT. CDR3 length equals 16 residues. This CDR3 reads CASSEAFASIYNEQFF. The CDR3 nucleotides read TGTGCCAGCAGTGAAGCGTTCGCGAGCATCTACAATGAGCAGTTCTTC.

CDR3 sequence reads: CAISKAGGDYEQYF. For the CDR3, the DNA is TGTGCCATCAGCAAGGCAGGGGGAGACTACGAGCAGTACTTC. The chain couples TRBV10-3 to TRBJ2-7, with 7 bases lining up with TRBD1. Germline V gene lookup returns CDR1 ENHRY and CDR2 SYGVKD. J gave up 3 bases and V 6 bases, and 8 bases lay outside the gene matches. This CDR3 comprises 14 residues.

This clone was counted between two and nine times. The chain links TRBV11-3 to TRBJ1-4, with a tentative D call TRBD1 (6 bases). The CDR3 spans 15 residues. Trimming stripped 1 base from V and 4 bases from J, with 10 bases between. Germline V gene sequence: CDR1 SGHNT, CDR2 YENEEA. CDR3 DNA: TGTGCCAGCAGCTTAGGGACAGCTTATAATGAAAAACTGTTTTTT. It yields the protein CASSLGTAYNEKLFF.

The chain links TRBV5-5 to TRBJ2-7, with TRBD1 matching over 9 bases. J lost 5 bases, V lost 4 bases, and 13 bases had no gene match. The CDR3 covers 16 residues. The germline gives CDR1 SGHKS, CDR2 YYEKEE (reference sequence). The CDR3: CASSRTSGTGFDEQYF. The DNA of the CDR3 is TGTGCCAGCAGCCGGACCTCCGGGACAGGGTTCGACGAGCAGTACTTC.

The chain links TRBV15 to TRBJ1-1; no firm D call. The V end was cut by 4 bases, the J end by 1 base, with 19 bases between. CDR1 and CDR2 from the germline V gene are LNHNV and YYDKDF (reference sequence). CDR3 size: 17 residues. The CDR3 DNA reads TGTGCCACCAGCATAGCAAGAACCGGATTAGGGAACACTGAAGCTTTCTTT. This codes for CATSIARTGLGNTEAFF. Full variable domain (outside the CDR3, taken from reference TRBV15 and TRBJ1-1): DAMVIQNPRYQVTQFGKPVTLSCSQTLNHNVMYWYQQKSSQAPKLLFHYYDKDFNNEADTPDNFQSRRPNTSFCFLDIRSPGLGDTAMYLCATSIARTGLGNTEAFFGQGTRLTVV.

The chain links TRBV3-1 (or the pseudogene TRBV3-2) to TRBJ2-2, with 8 bases that match TRBD1. Germline V gene lookup returns CDR1 LGHDT and CDR2 YNNKEL (reference sequence). V shed 6 bases, J shed 7 bases, and the junction held 7 bases outside the gene matches. The CDR3 loop spans 14 amino acids. CDR3 coding DNA: TGTGCCAGCAGATCAGGGGGCGCTGGCGGGGAGCTGTTTTTT. This sequence encodes CASRSGGAGGELFF.

CDR3 region: CASSMRRRSSTDTQYF. CDR3 nucleotide sequence: TGTGCCAGTAGTATGCGGAGGCGGTCTAGCACAGATACGCAGTATTTT. The V gene is TRBV19, the J gene TRBJ2-3; D might be TRBD2 (5 bases). Trimming stripped 3 bases from V and 0 bases from J, with 13 bases between. CDR3 length: 16 residues. CDR1 is LNHDA and CDR2 is SQIVND in the germline V gene (reference sequence). Using reference TRBV19 and TRBJ2-3 for the parts outside the CDR3, the full variable domain is DGGITQSPKYLFRKEGQNVTLSCEQNLNHDAMYWYRQDPGQGLRLIYYSQIVNDFQKGDIAEGYSVSREKKESFPLTVTSAQKNPTAFYLCASSMRRRSSTDTQYFGPGTRLTVL.

This chain uses TRBV5-6 with TRBJ1-1; TRBD1 matches at 12 bases. Germline lookup yields CDR1 SGHDT and CDR2 YYEEEE. This CDR3 spans 16 amino acids. Trimming at V came to 4 bases and at J to 3 bases, leaving 7 bases not matched to a gene. CDR3 sequence reads: CASSLWGDRGHTEAFF. The CDR3 DNA follows: TGTGCCAGCAGCCTATGGGGGGACAGGGGGCACACTGAAGCTTTCTTT.

The CDR3 loop is CASSSSWGRTDTQYF. The CDR3 coding sequence is TGTGCCAGCAGCTCAAGCTGGGGCCGCACAGATACGCAGTATTTT. The chain couples TRBV5-4 to TRBJ2-3, with D perhaps TRBD1 (5 bases). Germline V CDR1 and CDR2: SGHNT, YYREEE (reference sequence). V was cut by 3 bases and J by 1 base, with 12 bases left in between. The CDR3 extends over 15 amino acids.

This clone was seen many times. The chain recombines TRBV27 with TRBJ1-1; D is perhaps TRBD1 (5 bases). This CDR3 is built from 16 residues. Trimming stripped 5 bases from V and 3 bases from J, with 19 bases between. Germline values: CDR1 MNHEY, CDR2 SMNVEV (reference sequence). In DNA, the CDR3 is TGTGCCAGCAGTCCAGGCCGGGGGGAAGCGGACACTGAAGCTTTCTTT. It yields the protein CASSPGRGEADTEAFF.

Details on this clone: Additional DNA sequences in this sample encode the identical CDR3. The rearrangement uses TRBV18 and TRBJ1-1, with D possibly matching TRBD1 (6 bases). This CDR3 contains 13 residues. Trimming removed 6 bases at V and 1 base at J, with 9 bases between. Germline CDR1 KGHSH, CDR2 LQKENI. The CDR3 here is CASSPTGNTEAFF. Written as DNA, the CDR3 is TGTGCCAGCTCGCCGACAGGGAACACTGAAGCTTTCTTT.

This chain links TRBV27 with TRBJ2-7, with D tentatively TRBD1 (6 bases). V was shortened by 2 bases and J by 2 bases, with 10 bases between the two germline ends. Germline CDR1 MNHEY, CDR2 SMNVEV (reference sequence). The CDR3 loop spans 14 amino acids. DNA for the CDR3: TGTGCCAGCAGTTTAGGGGGCCCCGCCTACGAGCAGTACTTC. The encoded protein is CASSLGGPAYEQYF.

The chain joins TRBV19 to TRBJ1-5; 7 bases are a match to TRBD1. J lost 3 bases, V lost 8 bases, and 4 bases had no gene match. Per the germline V gene, CDR1 is LNHDA and CDR2 is SQIVND (reference sequence). The CDR3 has 13 amino acids. CDR3 nucleotide sequence: TGTGCCAGTTCGGGACAGATCAATCAGCCCCAGCATTTT. This encodes CASSGQINQPQHF.

This CDR3 is CASSETGARGYGYTF. The CDR3 DNA follows: TGTGCCAGCAGTGAGACAGGGGCAAGGGGCTATGGCTACACCTTC. The J gene is TRBJ1-2, the V gene TRBV25-1, with TRBD1 identical over 8 bases. The CDR3 has 15 residues. The germline gives CDR1 MGHDK, CDR2 SYGVNS. After removal of 3 bases from V and 4 bases from J, the junction contained 7 bases not matched to a gene.

Only one count was recorded for this clone. This chain links TRBV13 with TRBJ2-1; D is perhaps TRBD1 (6 bases). This CDR3 contains 14 residues. CDR1 PRHDT and CDR2 FYEKMQ come from the germline V gene (reference sequence). V lost 4 bases to trimming and J lost 7 bases, with 14 bases between them. CDR3 protein: CASSSGAAVNEQFF. The CDR3 DNA sequence: TGTGCCAGCAGCTCAGGGGCGGCTGTAAATGAGCAGTTCTTC.

The rearrangement links TRBV3-1 (or the pseudogene TRBV3-2) to TRBJ2-6; 9 bases agree with TRBD1. The V segment lost 3 bases and the J segment 0 bases; nucleotides outside the gene matches: 6. Germline lookup yields CDR1 LGHDT and CDR2 YNNKEL (reference sequence). The CDR3 length is 18 residues. The chain's CDR3 is CASSQWDRASSGANVLTF. The CDR3 bases are TGTGCCAGCAGCCAGTGGGACAGGGCCAGCTCTGGGGCCAACGTCCTGACTTTC.

V usage is TRBV9 and J usage is TRBJ2-1; D is possibly TRBD2 (7 bases). Germline V gives CDR1 SGDLS, CDR2 YYNGEE. The CDR3 extends over 13 amino acids. Trimming shortened V by 0 bases and J by 8 bases, and 9 bases separated the two germline ends. The CDR3 coding sequence is TGTGCCAGCAGCGTAGCGGGGGGCTATGAGCAGTTCTTC. Translation gives CASSVAGGYEQFF.

The gene calls are TRBV19 and TRBJ1-5; tentatively, D is TRBD1 (5 bases). This CDR3 spans 16 amino acids. Germline CDR1 reads LNHDA; CDR2 reads SQIVND (reference sequence). Trimming left V 3 bases short and J 6 bases short, with 18 bases between. The CDR3 DNA reads TGTGCCAGTAGTATCTTGGACGGAGGGGAAAGTCAGCCCCAGCATTTT. Translating gives CASSILDGGESQPQHF.

The chain links TRBV30 to TRBJ1-3, with D maybe TRBD1 (6 bases). V was clipped by 1 base and J by 1 base, with 17 bases between them. Germline values: CDR1 GTSNPN, CDR2 SVGIG (reference sequence). The CDR3 consists of 17 residues. The CDR3 DNA is TGTGCCTGGAGTGCGATAAGAACTACAGGGTCTGGAAACACCATATATTTT. This translates into CAWSAIRTTGSGNTIYF.

This clone came up once. The V call is TRBV5-1, the J call TRBJ1-2; D gene unclear. With 3 bases removed from V and 7 bases from J, the gap between germline ends came to 19 bases. Germline V gene data show CDR1 as SGHRS and CDR2 as YFSETQ. This CDR3 region has 15 residues. For the CDR3, the DNA is TGCGCCAGCAGCTCCGGGAACCCTCCTTGGGGTGGCTACACCTTC. Amino acids: CASSSGNPPWGGYTF. The complete variable domain, with remaining parts taken from reference TRBV5-1 and TRBJ1-2, reads KAGVTQTPRYLIKTRGQQVTLSCSPISGHRSVSWYQQTPGQGLQFLFEYFSETQRNKGNFPGRFSGRQFSNSRSEMNVSTLELGDSALYLCASSSGNPPWGGYTFGSGTRLTVV.